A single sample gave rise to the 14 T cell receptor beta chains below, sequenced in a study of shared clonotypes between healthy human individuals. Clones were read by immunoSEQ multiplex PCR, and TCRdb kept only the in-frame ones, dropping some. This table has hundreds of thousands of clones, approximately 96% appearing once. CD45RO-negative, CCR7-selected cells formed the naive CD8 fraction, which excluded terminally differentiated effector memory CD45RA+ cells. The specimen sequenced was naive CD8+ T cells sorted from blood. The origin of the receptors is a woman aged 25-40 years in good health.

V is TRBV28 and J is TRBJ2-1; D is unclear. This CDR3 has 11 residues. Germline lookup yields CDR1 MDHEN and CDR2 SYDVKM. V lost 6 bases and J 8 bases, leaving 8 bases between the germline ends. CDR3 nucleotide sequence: TGTGCCAGCAGAACATCTTATGAGCAGTTCTTC. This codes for CASRTSYEQFF.

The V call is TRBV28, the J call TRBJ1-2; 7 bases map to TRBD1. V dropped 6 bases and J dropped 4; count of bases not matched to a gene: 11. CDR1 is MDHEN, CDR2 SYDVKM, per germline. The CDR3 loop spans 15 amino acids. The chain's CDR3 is CASRPNRGVRYGYTF. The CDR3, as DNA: TGTGCCAGCAGACCAAACAGGGGAGTTCGCTATGGCTACACCTTC.

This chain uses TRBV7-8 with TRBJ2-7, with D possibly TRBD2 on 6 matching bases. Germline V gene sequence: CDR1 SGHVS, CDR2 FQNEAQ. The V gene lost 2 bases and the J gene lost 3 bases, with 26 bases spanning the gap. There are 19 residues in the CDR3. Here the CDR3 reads CASSLTSGPGVEALYEQYF. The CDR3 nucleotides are TGTGCCAGCAGCTTAACTTCCGGCCCGGGGGTTGAGGCCCTCTACGAGCAGTACTTC.

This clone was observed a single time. The CDR3 sequence: CASIPRQREVPLAGVWEQYF. Here the CDR3 DNA reads TGCGCCAGCATACCCAGGCAAAGGGAGGTCCCACTAGCGGGAGTCTGGGAGCAGTACTTC. V gene TRBV10-1 combines with J gene TRBJ2-7; 11 bases map to TRBD2. The junction had 27 bases not matched to a gene; V was cut back by 7 bases and J by 7 bases. Germline CDR1 is WNHNN and CDR2 is SYGVQD (reference sequence). The CDR3 spans 20 residues.

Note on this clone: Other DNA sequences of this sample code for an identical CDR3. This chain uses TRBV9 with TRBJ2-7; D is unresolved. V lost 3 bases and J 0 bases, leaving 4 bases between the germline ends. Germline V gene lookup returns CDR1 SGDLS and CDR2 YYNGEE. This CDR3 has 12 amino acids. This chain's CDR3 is CASSGSSYEQYF. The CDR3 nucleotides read TGTGCCAGCAGCGGGAGCTCCTACGAGCAGTACTTC.

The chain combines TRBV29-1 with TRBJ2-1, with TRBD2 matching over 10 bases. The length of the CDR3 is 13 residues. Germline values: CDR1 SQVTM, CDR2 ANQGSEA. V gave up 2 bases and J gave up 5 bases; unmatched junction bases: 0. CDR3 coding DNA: TGCAGCGTTGAACTAGCGGGGGACAATGAGCAGTTCTTC. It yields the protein CSVELAGDNEQFF.

CDR3 amino acids: CASSFQDRYYNEQFF. The CDR3 DNA follows: TGTGCCAGCAGCTTTCAGGACAGATACTACAATGAGCAGTTCTTC. V gene TRBV7-9 combines with J gene TRBJ2-1, with D maybe TRBD1 (6 bases). Germline V gene lookup returns CDR1 SEHNR and CDR2 FQNEAQ (reference sequence). This CDR3 is built from 15 residues. V was clipped by 3 bases and J by 3 bases, with 12 bases between them.

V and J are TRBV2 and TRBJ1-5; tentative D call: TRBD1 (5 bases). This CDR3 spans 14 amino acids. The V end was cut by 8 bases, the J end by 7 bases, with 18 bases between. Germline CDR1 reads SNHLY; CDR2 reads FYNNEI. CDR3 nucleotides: TGTGCCAGCCAAAGGGGCAGGAACCCCCAGCCCCAGCATTTT. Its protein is CASQRGRNPQPQHF.

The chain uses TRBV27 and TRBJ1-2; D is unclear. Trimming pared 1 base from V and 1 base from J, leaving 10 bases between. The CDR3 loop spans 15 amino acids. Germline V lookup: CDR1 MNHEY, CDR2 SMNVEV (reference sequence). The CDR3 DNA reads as TGTGCCAGCAGTTTATATGGAGACAATAACTATGGCTACACCTTC. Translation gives CASSLYGDNNYGYTF.

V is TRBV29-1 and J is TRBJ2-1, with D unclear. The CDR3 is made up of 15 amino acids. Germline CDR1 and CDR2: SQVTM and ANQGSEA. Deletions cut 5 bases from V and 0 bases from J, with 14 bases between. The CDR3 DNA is TGCAGCGTTCTCAGCTGGGAACCCTCCTACAATGAGCAGTTCTTC. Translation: CSVLSWEPSYNEQFF.

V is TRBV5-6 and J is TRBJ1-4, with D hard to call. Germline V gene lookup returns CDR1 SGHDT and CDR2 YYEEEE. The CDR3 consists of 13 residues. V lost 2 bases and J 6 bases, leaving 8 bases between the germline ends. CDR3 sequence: CASSLRNDEKLFF. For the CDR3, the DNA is TGTGCCAGCAGCTTACGGAATGATGAAAAACTGTTTTTT.

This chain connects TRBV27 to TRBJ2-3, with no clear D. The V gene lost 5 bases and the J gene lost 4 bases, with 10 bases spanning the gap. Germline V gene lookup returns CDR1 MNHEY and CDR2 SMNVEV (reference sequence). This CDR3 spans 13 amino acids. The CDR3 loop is CASSPRWADTQYF. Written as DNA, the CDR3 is TGTGCCAGCAGTCCCCGGTGGGCAGATACGCAGTATTTT.

DNA of the CDR3: TGTGCCAATAGAATTCCTAGTGGTATTGAGCATGAGCAGTTCTTC. Translated, it gives CANRIPSGIEHEQFF. This chain connects TRBV7-2 to TRBJ2-1; D remains ambiguous. CDR3 length: 15 amino acids. V was cut by 10 bases and J by 8 bases, with 24 bases left in between. Looked up from germline, CDR1 is SGHTA and CDR2 is FQGNSA. The full variable domain, with the rest looked up from reference TRBV7-2 and TRBJ2-1, is GAGVSQSPSNKVTEKGKDVELRCDPISGHTALYWYRQSLGQGLEFLIYFQGNSAPDKSGLPSDRFSAERTGGSVSTLTIQRTQQEDSAVYLCANRIPSGIEHEQFFGPGTRLTVL.

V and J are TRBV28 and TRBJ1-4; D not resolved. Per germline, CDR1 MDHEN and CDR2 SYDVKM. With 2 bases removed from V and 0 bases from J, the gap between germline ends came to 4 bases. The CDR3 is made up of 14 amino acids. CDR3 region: CASSLPTTNEKLFF. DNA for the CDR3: TGTGCCAGCAGTTTACCAACAACTAATGAAAAACTGTTTTTT.